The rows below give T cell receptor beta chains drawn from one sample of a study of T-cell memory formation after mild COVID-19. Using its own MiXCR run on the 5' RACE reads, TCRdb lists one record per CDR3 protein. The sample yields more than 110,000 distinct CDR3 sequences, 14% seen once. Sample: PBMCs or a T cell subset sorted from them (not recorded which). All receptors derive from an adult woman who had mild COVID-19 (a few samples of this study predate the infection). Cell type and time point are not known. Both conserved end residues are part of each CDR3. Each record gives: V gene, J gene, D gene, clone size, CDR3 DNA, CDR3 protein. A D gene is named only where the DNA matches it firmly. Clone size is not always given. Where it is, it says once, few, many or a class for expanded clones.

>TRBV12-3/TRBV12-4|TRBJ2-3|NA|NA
TGTGCCAGCAGTCCGGACCTCGGGGACACAGATACGCAGTATTTT
CASSPDLGDTDTQYF
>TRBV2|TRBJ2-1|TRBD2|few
TGTGCCAGCAGTGTCGAGCGGGAGGGGTCCTACAATGAGCAGTTCTTC
CASSVEREGSYNEQFF
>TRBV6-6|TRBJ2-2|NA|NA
TGTGCCAGCAGTTACTCGAACACCGGGGAGCTGTTTTTT
CASSYSNTGELFF
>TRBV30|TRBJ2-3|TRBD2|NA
TGTGCCTGGAACCCCTCAATGGGACTAGCGGGCACAGATACGCAGTATTTT
CAWNPSMGLAGTDTQYF
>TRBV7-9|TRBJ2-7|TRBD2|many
TGTGCCAGCAGCTTAGGCCTCGCGGGCGGGGGAGCCTACGAGCAGTACTTC
CASSLGLAGGGAYEQYF
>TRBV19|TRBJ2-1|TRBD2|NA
TGTGCCAGTAGAAGCGGGATCGATGAGCAGTTCTTC
CASRSGIDEQFF
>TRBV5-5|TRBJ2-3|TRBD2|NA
TGTGCCAGCAGCTTGGCCCGGGGGAGCGGGAGTGTCACAGATACGCAGTATTTT
CASSLARGSGSVTDTQYF
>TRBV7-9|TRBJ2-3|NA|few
TGTGCCAGCAGCTTAGTACGGGACAAGGATACGCAGTATTTT
CASSLVRDKDTQYF
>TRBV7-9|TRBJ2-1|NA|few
TGTGCCAGCAGCTTTCCGCCGCTGGCCTTTGCGGATGAGCAGTTCTTC
CASSFPPLAFADEQFF
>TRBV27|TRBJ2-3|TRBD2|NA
TGTGCCAGCAGTTTAACCCGGGGGGGCCTTGAAGATACGCAGTATTTT
CASSLTRGGLEDTQYF
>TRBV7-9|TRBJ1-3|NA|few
TGTGCCAGCAGCTTAGATTATGAGTTCCTTCATCACACCATATATTTT
CASSLDYEFLHHTIYF
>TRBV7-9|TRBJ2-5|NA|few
TGTGCCAGCAGCTTAATGCCGGGAGACTTCCAAGAGACCCAGTACTTC
CASSLMPGDFQETQYF
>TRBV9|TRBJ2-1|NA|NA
TGTGCCAGCAGCGTAGGCATCAGTGAGCAGTTCTTC
CASSVGISEQFF
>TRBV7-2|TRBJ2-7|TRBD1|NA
TGTGCCAGCAGCTTGTCGGGACAGACAGGCTACGAGCAGTACTTC
CASSLSGQTGYEQYF
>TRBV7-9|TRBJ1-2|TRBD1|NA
TGTGCCAGCAGCTTACCGACAGGGGATGCCTATGGCTACACCTTC
CASSLPTGDAYGYTF
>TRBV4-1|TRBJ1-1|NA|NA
TGCGCCAGCAGCCGTGGGGGCGACCCCACTGAAGCTTTCTTT
CASSRGGDPTEAFF
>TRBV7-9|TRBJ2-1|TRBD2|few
TGTGCCAGCAGAGGTACCGGGACTAGCCAACTCCATGAGCAGTTCTTC
CASRGTGTSQLHEQFF
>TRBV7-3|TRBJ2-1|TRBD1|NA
TGTGCCAGCAGCTGGGACAGCTACAATGAGCAGTTCTTC
CASSWDSYNEQFF
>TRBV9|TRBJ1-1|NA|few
TGTGCCAGCAGCGTATCGACACAGGGCACCACTGAAGCTTTCTTT
CASSVSTQGTTEAFF
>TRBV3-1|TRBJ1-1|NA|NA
TGTGCCAGCAGCCAAAGTCCTCCACTGGACACTGAAGCTTTCTTT
CASSQSPPLDTEAFF
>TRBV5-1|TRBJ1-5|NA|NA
TGCGCCAGCAGCTTCGAGGGAGGACAGCCCCAGCATTTT
CASSFEGGQPQHF
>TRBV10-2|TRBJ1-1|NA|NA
TGCGCCAGCAGTCCTGACTGGGAGGGGGCTTTCTTT
CASSPDWEGAFF
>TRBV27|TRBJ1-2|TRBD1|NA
TGTGCCAGCACACCAGCACAGGGGTACTATGGCTACACCTTC
CASTPAQGYYGYTF